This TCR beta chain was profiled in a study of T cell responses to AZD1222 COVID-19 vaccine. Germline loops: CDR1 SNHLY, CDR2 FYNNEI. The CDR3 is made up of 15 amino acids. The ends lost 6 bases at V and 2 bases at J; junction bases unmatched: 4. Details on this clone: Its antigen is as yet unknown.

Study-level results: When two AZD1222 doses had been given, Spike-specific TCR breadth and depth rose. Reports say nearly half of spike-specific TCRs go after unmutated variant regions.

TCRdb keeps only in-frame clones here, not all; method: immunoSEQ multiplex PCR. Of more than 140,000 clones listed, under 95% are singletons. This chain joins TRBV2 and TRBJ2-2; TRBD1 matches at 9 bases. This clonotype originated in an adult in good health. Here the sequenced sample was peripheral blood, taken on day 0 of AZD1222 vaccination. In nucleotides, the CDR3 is TGTGCCAGCAGCCGGGACAGGGATAACACCGGGGAGCTGTTTTTT. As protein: CASSRDRDNTGELFF.